In this sample, the clone carrying this T cell receptor (beta chain) turned up many times. This sample is drawn from a study of Graves' ophthalmopathy and Graves' hyperthyroidism. About the research overall: At initial diagnosis, peripheral blood was obtained, and this preceded any treatment.

The ends lost 1 base at V and 4 bases at J; junction bases unmatched: 9. This CDR3 region has 16 residues. Germline CDR1 reads MDHEN; CDR2 reads SYDVKM. From RNA, the CDR3 regions of TCR beta chains were amplified and sequenced. HTBI primers were used in a first-round RT-PCR, which preceded a second-round multiplex PCR. TCRdb analysed the multiplex PCR reads with MiXCR anew, one entry per CDR3 protein. The sample carries a few hundred thousand distinct CDR3 sequences, roughly a sixth recorded once. Stable hyperthyroidism denotes an absence of ophthalmopathy throughout 18 months of follow-up. The evidence that diagnosis relied on was clinical symptoms, serum thyroxine, TRAb, thyroid ultrasound and orbital computed tomography. The starting material, about 9.9 ml of fresh peripheral blood, provided the PBMCs.

The sequenced sample consisted of peripheral blood. The chain links TRBV28 to TRBJ2-7; 8 nucleotides agree with TRBD1. This TCR was sampled from an adult woman with stable Graves' hyperthyroidism. CDR3 bases: TGTGCCAGCAGTTTATTGGACAGGGCGGCCGTTTACGAGCAGTACTTC. As protein: CASSLLDRAAVYEQYF.